The rows below give T cell receptor beta chains drawn from one sample of a study of beta chain features in type 1 diabetes. Data came from immunoSEQ multiplex PCR; TCRdb stores just in-frame clones and leaves some out. The table has about 930,000 clones, roughly a sixth seen once; the top ten hold roughly 0.025%. The sample taken for sequencing was naive CD4+ T cells from blood. The receptors derive from a woman aged 18-29 years in good health. Each CDR3 is given with its conserved first and last residue. The order of the fields is D gene, clone size, V gene, J gene, CDR3 DNA, CDR3 protein. A D gene is named only where the DNA matches it firmly. Expanded clones are given a class, and other clones once, few, many or no size at all.

TRBD2	-	TRBV10-2	TRBJ2-7	TGCGCCAGCAGAAGGACTAGCGGGATCCCCGGCGAGCAGTACTTC	CASRRTSGIPGEQYF
-	-	TRBV5-6	TRBJ2-1	TGTGCCAGCAGCTTGTGGCAGGGAATAAGTGAGCAGTTCTTC	CASSLWQGISEQFF
-	-	TRBV15	TRBJ2-7	TGTGCCACCAGCAGGGGGGCGACGGGGGCCTACGAGCAGTACTTC	CATSRGATGAYEQYF
-	-	TRBV5-1	TRBJ2-1	TGCGCCAGCAGCTCGACCTACAATGAGCAGTTCTTC	CASSSTYNEQFF
TRBD2	-	TRBV18	TRBJ2-1	TGTGCCAGCTCACCTAGCGGGAGCTCCTACAATGAGCAGTTCTTC	CASSPSGSSYNEQFF
-	-	TRBV7-2	TRBJ2-3	TGTGCCAGCAGCAGGGAGACAGATACGCAGTATTTT	CASSRETDTQYF
-	-	TRBV6-5	TRBJ1-2	TGTGCCAGCAGTTACCGGCTGAGCGACTATGGCTACACCTTC	CASSYRLSDYGYTF
-	few	TRBV5-4	TRBJ1-4	TGTGCCAGCGGCAACTCCGCGACCTCTTATGAAAAACTGTTTTTT	CASGNSATSYEKLFF
-	-	TRBV7-2	TRBJ2-5	TGTGCCAGCAGCTTAGTCTTCATTGCGGACGCCGAAGTCAAGACCCAGTACTTC	CASSLVFIADAEVKTQYF
TRBD1	few	TRBV11-2	TRBJ2-1	TGTGCCAGCAGCCCGGGACAGGGCCCCTATGAGCAGTTCTTC	CASSPGQGPYEQFF